The 14 T cell receptor beta chains below come from one sample, sequenced in a study of CD8+ T cells in alopecia areata. cDNA serving as the sequencing template came from extracted, reverse transcribed RNA. Method: immunoSEQ multiplex PCR; TCRdb's copy keeps in-frame clones and lacks some. This table has approximately 170,000 clones, less than 70% appearing once. Treatment described: oral pan-JAK inhibitor, 5-10 mg twice daily. Specimen: CD4+ T cells sorted from blood, collected at week 24, from a patient treated with tofacitinib. The receptors derive from a human donor with alopecia areata.

This chain joins TRBV7-8 and TRBJ2-7; D unresolved. The germline V and J ends were trimmed by 1 base and 5 bases, with 12 bases remaining between them. Per germline, CDR1 SGHVS and CDR2 FQNEAQ. This CDR3 has 14 residues. In DNA form, the CDR3 reads TGTGCCAGCAGCTTAGGTGGGCAGAGGAACGAGCAGTACTTC. Its protein is CASSLGGQRNEQYF.

Points on this clone: An end of the junction does not agree with germline; a read error may underlie this. This chain joins TRBV7-9 and TRBJ2-4; 7 bases match TRBD1. Germline V gene sequence: CDR1 SEHNR, CDR2 FQNEAQ (reference sequence). The CDR3 totals 11 residues. This CDR3 reads CASSPGDSQVF. The CDR3, as DNA: TGTGCCAGCAGCCCTGGGGACAGTCAAGTCTTC.

This chain joins TRBV25-1 and TRBJ2-1, with D possibly being TRBD2 (6 bases). V was clipped by 5 bases and J by 6 bases, with 17 bases between them. The CDR3 is 15 residues long. The V gene's germline CDR1 is MGHDK and CDR2 SYGVNS. The CDR3 DNA is TGTGCCAGCAGTCGAGGAGGGGCAGGTGGCAATGAGCAGTTCTTC. It translates to CASSRGGAGGNEQFF.

This clone was seen more than once but under ten times. The chain combines TRBV28 with TRBJ2-2; D possibly corresponds to TRBD2 (7 bases). The CDR3 contains 17 residues. V shed 1 base and J shed 5 bases, with 17 bases lying between them. Germline V gene data show CDR1 as MDHEN and CDR2 as SYDVKM. CDR3 residues: CASSLYPGGQWTGELFF. The CDR3 DNA reads as TGTGCCAGCAGTTTATATCCCGGGGGGCAGTGGACCGGGGAGCTGTTTTTT.

The CDR3 spells CASSQVGRQGTEAFF. CDR3 nucleotides: TGTGCCAGCAGCCAGGTCGGACGGCAGGGCACTGAAGCTTTCTTT. The chain combines TRBV4-2 with TRBJ1-1; a weak D match, TRBD1 (5 bases). Germline values: CDR1 LGHNA, CDR2 YNFKEQ. This CDR3 contains 15 residues. The ends were cut back, 3 bases at V and 4 bases at J, with 15 bases in the middle.

The chain uses TRBV5-4 and TRBJ2-2; 10 bases match TRBD2. The CDR3 is 16 residues long. Per germline, CDR1 SGHNT and CDR2 YYREEE (reference sequence). J lost 1 base, V lost 4 bases, and 4 bases had no gene match. Here the CDR3 reads CASSPSGGRNTGELFF. The CDR3 region has the DNA TGTGCCAGCAGCCCTAGCGGGGGACGGAACACCGGGGAGCTGTTTTTT.

The V call is TRBV5-4, the J call TRBJ2-7; the D gene is possibly TRBD2 (5 bases). The CDR3 spans 13 residues. V lost 4 bases and J lost 6, with 14 bases in between. Germline V gene data show CDR1 as SGHNT and CDR2 as YYREEE (reference sequence). The CDR3 reads CASSPRRGSEQYF. The CDR3 DNA reads as TGTGCCAGCAGCCCCCGGCGAGGGTCCGAGCAGTACTTC.

This clone was counted only a few times. This sequence joins TRBV7-2 and TRBJ1-5; D not resolved. Germline CDR1 is SGHTA and CDR2 is FQGNSA. The V gene lost 1 base and the J gene lost 3 bases, with 13 bases spanning the gap. The CDR3 sequence is 16 residues long. CDR3 sequence (DNA): TGTGCCAGCAGCTTAGTTTCACGTCAATCCAATCAGCCCCAGCATTTT. This gives the protein CASSLVSRQSNQPQHF.

The rearrangement joins TRBV30 to TRBJ1-4; D is uncertain. Trimming removed 0 bases from V and 4 bases from J, with 9 bases in between. Per germline, CDR1 GTSNPN and CDR2 SVGIG (reference sequence). The CDR3 sequence is 14 residues long. CDR3 residues: CAWSVPGNNEKLFF. DNA for the CDR3: TGTGCCTGGAGTGTCCCCGGGAATAATGAAAAACTGTTTTTT. Variable domain in full (rest from reference TRBV30 and TRBJ1-4): SQTIHQWPATLVQPVGSPLSLECTVEGTSNPNLYWYRQAAGRGLQLLFYSVGIGQISSEVPQNLSASRPQDRQFILSSKKLLLSDSGFYLCAWSVPGNNEKLFFGSGTQLSVL.

This clone was seen at least ten times. Here the CDR3 reads CASSEIGIGMNTEAFF. The CDR3 DNA reads as TGCGCCAGCAGTGAGATTGGGATTGGCATGAACACTGAAGCTTTCTTT. The rearrangement uses TRBV10-2 and TRBJ1-1; D uncertain. This CDR3 has 16 residues. Between the trimmed V and J ends, which lost 2 bases and 0 bases, there was a span of 13 bases. Germline assignment: CDR1 WSHSY and CDR2 SAAADI.

CDR3 in amino acids: CSVGQGATNYGYTF. In DNA form, the CDR3 reads TGCAGCGTTGGGCAGGGGGCAACTAACTATGGCTACACCTTC. V and J are TRBV29-1 and TRBJ1-2, with 8 bases fitting TRBD1. The CDR3 runs to 14 residues. Germline-derived CDR1 and CDR2 are SQVTM and ANQGSEA. J lost 0 bases, V lost 4 bases, and 4 bases had no gene match.

The chain carries TRBV4-2 and TRBJ2-3; D is unresolved. The V end lost 0 bases, the J end lost 2 bases, and 15 bases lay between the germline ends. Germline CDR1 reads LGHNA; CDR2 reads YNFKEQ. CDR3 size: 17 residues. This chain's CDR3 is CASSQDFATSTTDTQYF. DNA of the CDR3: TGTGCCAGCAGCCAAGATTTTGCTACATCAACCACAGATACGCAGTATTTT.

The rearrangement links TRBV5-1 to TRBJ2-7; 8 positions agree with TRBD1. Per the germline V gene, CDR1 is SGHRS and CDR2 is YFSETQ. The CDR3 spans 13 residues. Unmatched junction bases numbered 6, after V lost 4 bases and J lost 6 bases. The CDR3 nucleotides read TGCGCCAGCAGCCCCCTGACAGGGGTCGAGCAGTACTTC. Its translation: CASSPLTGVEQYF.

This clone has only a few counts. V is TRBV4-2 and J is TRBJ1-5; maybe TRBD1 (6 bases). The CDR3 is 15 residues long. V lost 4 bases and J 2 bases, leaving 12 bases between the germline ends. CDR1 is LGHNA, CDR2 YNFKEQ, per germline. The CDR3 is CASSPWGAGNQPQHF. The DNA of the CDR3 is TGTGCCAGCAGCCCGTGGGGGGCCGGCAATCAGCCCCAGCATTTT.